The rows below give T cell receptor beta chains drawn from one sample of a study of cytomegalovirus exposure and HLA in healthy donors. This table comes from immunoSEQ multiplex PCR, and its TCRdb copy is limited to in-frame clones, with some not included. The sample contains more than 150,000 clones, roughly 80% of which appear only once. The material sequenced was PBMCs. The receptors shown here come from a woman in her forties in good health and CMV-seropositive. Each CDR3 is given with its conserved first and last residue. The D gene is left open where the match is weak. The size field is filled for only some rows; it gives once, few, many or a size class.

D gene: TRBD2
clone size: NA
J gene: TRBJ2-5
V gene: TRBV13
CDR3 protein: CASSPLGGRQETQYF
CDR3 DNA: TGTGCCAGCAGCCCCCTGGGCGGGAGACAAGAGACCCAGTACTTC

D gene: TRBD1
clone size: NA
J gene: TRBJ2-3
V gene: TRBV5-4
CDR3 protein: CASTPTGVTTDTQYF
CDR3 DNA: TGTGCCAGCACCCCCACAGGGGTCACCACAGATACGCAGTATTTT

D gene: NA
clone size: NA
J gene: TRBJ2-1
V gene: TRBV5-6
CDR3 protein: CASSFGEPNEQFF
CDR3 DNA: TGTGCCAGCAGCTTTGGGGAGCCGAATGAGCAGTTCTTC

D gene: NA
clone size: NA
J gene: TRBJ1-6
V gene: TRBV6-1
CDR3 protein: CASSEADRVVGNSPLHF
CDR3 DNA: TGTGCCAGCAGTGAAGCGGACAGAGTAGTGGGAAATTCACCCCTCCACTTT

D gene: NA
clone size: once
J gene: TRBJ2-3
V gene: TRBV27
CDR3 protein: CASSPLYLQETAYF
CDR3 DNA: TGTGCCAGCAGTCCGCTTTATTTACAGGAGACTGCGTATTTT

D gene: NA
clone size: NA
J gene: TRBJ2-7
V gene: TRBV28
CDR3 protein: CASNLARSYEQYF
CDR3 DNA: TGTGCCAGCAACCTAGCGCGCTCCTACGAGCAGTACTTC

D gene: TRBD2
clone size: NA
J gene: TRBJ2-1
V gene: TRBV7-3
CDR3 protein: CASSLTWGEGLNEQFF
CDR3 DNA: TGTGCCAGCAGCTTAACGTGGGGGGAGGGCCTCAATGAGCAGTTCTTC

D gene: TRBD2
clone size: NA
J gene: TRBJ2-5
V gene: TRBV5-1
CDR3 protein: CASSMRLAGAQETQYF
CDR3 DNA: TGCGCCAGCAGCATGAGACTAGCGGGGGCACAAGAGACCCAGTACTTC

D gene: NA
clone size: NA
J gene: TRBJ1-2
V gene: TRBV6-6
CDR3 protein: CASSTTYGYTF
CDR3 DNA: TGTGCCAGCAGCACTACCTATGGCTACACCTTC

D gene: TRBD2
clone size: NA
J gene: TRBJ2-1
V gene: TRBV6-6
CDR3 protein: CASSFVGTSGREQFF
CDR3 DNA: TGTGCCAGCAGTTTCGTTGGGACTAGCGGGAGGGAGCAGTTCTTC

D gene: NA
clone size: once
J gene: TRBJ1-1
V gene: TRBV29-1
CDR3 protein: CSVEAGTEAFF
CDR3 DNA: TGCAGCGTTGAGGCGGGGACTGAAGCTTTCTTT

D gene: NA
clone size: NA
J gene: TRBJ1-2
V gene: TRBV7-2
CDR3 protein: CASSLSAAFNYGYTF
CDR3 DNA: TGTGCCAGCAGCTTAAGTGCGGCTTTTAACTATGGCTACACCTTC

D gene: NA
clone size: NA
J gene: TRBJ2-7
V gene: TRBV6-5
CDR3 protein: CASSYLRRGGPYEQYF
CDR3 DNA: TGTGCCAGCAGCTACTTACGTAGGGGGGGCCCCTACGAGCAGTACTTC

D gene: NA
clone size: NA
J gene: TRBJ2-1
V gene: TRBV14
CDR3 protein: CASMDKSSYNEQFF
CDR3 DNA: TGTGCCAGCATGGACAAGAGCTCCTACAATGAGCAGTTCTTC

D gene: NA
clone size: NA
J gene: TRBJ1-2
V gene: TRBV21-1
CDR3 protein: CASSKRYGYTF
CDR3 DNA: TGTGCCAGCAGCAAGCGCTATGGCTACACCTTC

D gene: NA
clone size: NA
J gene: TRBJ2-7
V gene: TRBV10-3
CDR3 protein: CAISESSEQYF
CDR3 DNA: TGTGCCATCAGTGAGTCGAGCGAGCAGTACTTC

D gene: NA
clone size: NA
J gene: TRBJ1-4
V gene: TRBV7-2
CDR3 protein: CASSLDQGLEKLFF
CDR3 DNA: TGTGCCAGCAGCTTAGATCAGGGTCTCGAAAAACTGTTTTTT

D gene: TRBD2
clone size: NA
J gene: TRBJ2-3
V gene: TRBV7-3
CDR3 protein: CASSRSSPGLANTDTQYF
CDR3 DNA: TGTGCCAGCAGTCGATCATCCCCGGGACTAGCAAACACAGATACGCAGTATTTT

D gene: NA
clone size: NA
J gene: TRBJ2-6
V gene: TRBV5-1
CDR3 protein: CASTRADSGANVLTF
CDR3 DNA: TGCGCCAGCACCCGAGCCGACTCTGGGGCCAACGTCCTGACTTTC

D gene: TRBD1
clone size: NA
J gene: TRBJ2-7
V gene: TRBV5-1
CDR3 protein: CASSWGTAHGEQYF
CDR3 DNA: TGCGCCAGCAGCTGGGGGACAGCCCACGGCGAGCAGTACTTC

D gene: TRBD1
clone size: NA
J gene: TRBJ1-5
V gene: TRBV13
CDR3 protein: CASSLESTGASGNQPQHF
CDR3 DNA: TGTGCCAGCAGCTTAGAATCGACAGGGGCTTCTGGCAATCAGCCCCAGCATTTT

D gene: TRBD2
clone size: NA
J gene: TRBJ2-7
V gene: TRBV7-2
CDR3 protein: CASSPRTRSGGKGDEQYF
CDR3 DNA: TGTGCCAGCAGCCCCCGGACCCGTAGCGGGGGTAAGGGAGACGAGCAGTACTTC

D gene: NA
clone size: NA
J gene: TRBJ2-2
V gene: TRBV5-4
CDR3 protein: CASSLSEAGAMAGELFF
CDR3 DNA: TGTGCCAGCAGCTTGTCTGAGGCGGGGGCTATGGCCGGGGAGCTGTTTTTT

D gene: NA
clone size: NA
J gene: TRBJ2-7
V gene: TRBV4-1
CDR3 protein: CASSRTAPYEQYF
CDR3 DNA: TGCGCCAGCAGCCGGACAGCGCCCTACGAGCAGTACTTC

D gene: NA
clone size: NA
J gene: TRBJ1-5
V gene: TRBV27
CDR3 protein: CASSLIYGGNDYQPQHF
CDR3 DNA: TGTGCCAGCAGTTTAATCTACGGAGGGAACGACTATCAGCCCCAGCATTTT

D gene: NA
clone size: NA
J gene: TRBJ1-2
V gene: TRBV6-1
CDR3 protein: CASSDVVSYGYTF
CDR3 DNA: TGTGCCAGCAGTGATGTTGTCAGCTATGGCTACACCTTC

D gene: TRBD1
clone size: once
J gene: TRBJ1-5
V gene: TRBV7-8
CDR3 protein: CASSSQGNQPQHF
CDR3 DNA: TGTGCCAGCAGCTCACAGGGGAATCAGCCCCAGCATTTT

D gene: TRBD1
clone size: few
J gene: TRBJ1-4
V gene: TRBV10-2
CDR3 protein: CASSTGDEKLFF
CDR3 DNA: TGCGCCAGCAGTACAGGGGATGAAAAACTGTTTTTT

D gene: TRBD2
clone size: NA
J gene: TRBJ2-5
V gene: TRBV10-1
CDR3 protein: CASSAGTSENQYF
CDR3 DNA: TGCGCCAGCAGTGCCGGGACTAGCGAGAACCAGTACTTC

D gene: NA
clone size: NA
J gene: TRBJ2-5
V gene: TRBV5-1
CDR3 protein: CASSLATGRGETQYF
CDR3 DNA: TGCGCCAGCAGCTTGGCTACCGGGAGAGGTGAGACCCAGTACTTC

D gene: TRBD2
clone size: NA
J gene: TRBJ2-3
V gene: TRBV7-2
CDR3 protein: CASSSTSGRPTDTQYF
CDR3 DNA: TGTGCCAGCAGCTCGACTAGCGGGAGGCCCACAGATACGCAGTATTTT

D gene: TRBD1
clone size: NA
J gene: TRBJ1-2
V gene: TRBV15
CDR3 protein: CATSRRGRHYGYTF
CDR3 DNA: TGTGCCACCAGCAGAAGGGGGCGGCACTATGGCTACACCTTC

D gene: TRBD2
clone size: NA
J gene: TRBJ2-7
V gene: TRBV6-5
CDR3 protein: CASSSHTTSGSKEQYF
CDR3 DNA: TGTGCCAGCAGTTCCCATACTACTAGCGGGAGTAAAGAGCAGTACTTC

D gene: TRBD1
clone size: NA
J gene: TRBJ1-1
V gene: TRBV19
CDR3 protein: CASSMVQGAEAFF
CDR3 DNA: TGTGCCAGTAGTATGGTTCAGGGGGCTGAAGCTTTCTTT

D gene: TRBD2
clone size: NA
J gene: TRBJ2-1
V gene: TRBV7-8
CDR3 protein: CASSPLLGTSNNEQFF
CDR3 DNA: TGTGCCAGCAGCCCCCTGCTGGGGACTAGCAATAATGAGCAGTTCTTC

D gene: NA
clone size: NA
J gene: TRBJ2-3
V gene: TRBV6-6
CDR3 protein: CASSFPGTSTDTQYF
CDR3 DNA: TGTGCCAGCAGTTTTCCCGGGACTAGCACAGATACGCAGTATTTT

D gene: NA
clone size: once
J gene: TRBJ1-1
V gene: TRBV29-1
CDR3 protein: CSVVRELNTEAFF
CDR3 DNA: TGCAGCGTTGTGAGAGAACTAAACACTGAAGCTTTCTTT

D gene: TRBD2
clone size: NA
J gene: TRBJ2-5
V gene: TRBV7-2
CDR3 protein: CASSSTALREGETQYF
CDR3 DNA: TGTGCCAGCAGCTCCACAGCCCTACGGGAGGGCGAGACCCAGTACTTC

D gene: NA
clone size: NA
J gene: TRBJ2-6
V gene: TRBV19
CDR3 protein: CASSLGHSGANVLTF
CDR3 DNA: TGTGCCAGTAGCTTGGGACACTCTGGGGCCAACGTCCTGACTTTC

D gene: NA
clone size: few
J gene: TRBJ2-1
V gene: TRBV6-4
CDR3 protein: CASSDSARRGEQFF
CDR3 DNA: TGTGCCAGCAGTGACTCGGCTAGAAGGGGTGAGCAGTTCTTC